This is a list of T cell receptor beta chains from one sample in a study of shared clonotypes between healthy human individuals. Sequencing used immunoSEQ multiplex PCR; TCRdb keeps in-frame clones, though not all of them. This table has 1 million to 1.3 million clones, 70% to 80% appearing once. What was sequenced was memory CD4+ T cells from PBMCs. Receptor source: a man aged 18 to 35 in good health. Some clones in this sample may be carry-over from other donors' samples. Each CDR3 is given with its conserved first and last residue. D genes are given only for firm matches. Clone size is not always given. Where it is, it says once, few, many or a class for expanded clones.

V	size	J	D	CDR3	DNA
TRBV7-2	NA	TRBJ1-1	NA	CASSLRRATEAFF	TGTGCCAGCAGCTTAAGAAGGGCTACTGAAGCTTTCTTT
TRBV5-8	few	TRBJ1-1	NA	CASSRWGDTEAFF	TGTGCCAGCAGCCGGTGGGGGGACACTGAAGCTTTCTTT
TRBV2	once	TRBJ1-2	NA	CASREEGVQTYGYTF	TGTGCCAGCAGGGAGGAGGGGGTCCAGACGTATGGCTACACCTTC
TRBV11-2	NA	TRBJ2-2	TRBD1	CASSGPGQGTGELFF	TGTGCCAGCAGCGGACCGGGACAGGGTACCGGGGAGCTGTTTTTT
TRBV5-1	once	TRBJ1-1	NA	CASSLAEGGTEAFF	TGCGCCAGCAGCTTGGCGGAAGGGGGCACTGAAGCTTTCTTT
TRBV2	NA	TRBJ1-4	NA	CASSGTTNEKLFF	TGTGCCAGCAGTGGGACAACTAATGAAAAACTGTTTTTT
TRBV4-3	few	TRBJ2-3	TRBD2	CASSRGLAGVPRRTDTQYF	TGCGCCAGCAGCCGAGGACTAGCGGGAGTACCTAGGCGCACAGATACGCAGTATTTT
TRBV2	few	TRBJ1-1	TRBD1	CASSGQGGRTEAFF	TGTGCCAGCAGTGGACAGGGGGGACGGACTGAAGCTTTCTTT
TRBV15	NA	TRBJ2-5	TRBD2	CATSREPGGQETQYF	TGTGCCACCAGCAGAGAACCGGGGGGCCAAGAGACCCAGTACTTC
TRBV27	NA	TRBJ2-7	NA	CASRDGGGSYEQYF	TGTGCCAGCCGAGACGGAGGGGGCTCCTACGAGCAGTACTTC
TRBV28	NA	TRBJ1-5	TRBD1	CASLAHRGRLNQPQHF	TGTGCCAGCCTAGCCCACAGGGGACGGCTCAATCAGCCCCAGCATTTT
TRBV6-6	NA	TRBJ1-5	TRBD1	CASSYGAGGNNQPQHF	TGTGCCAGCAGTTACGGGGCAGGGGGAAACAATCAGCCCCAGCATTTT
TRBV12-5	NA	TRBJ2-3	TRBD2	CASGLGSGIDTQYF	TGTGCTAGTGGTTTGGGTAGCGGGATTGATACGCAGTATTTT
TRBV28	NA	TRBJ1-3	TRBD1	CASSFRQGEYTIYF	TGTGCCAGCAGTTTCAGACAGGGGGAATACACCATATATTTT
TRBV6-5	NA	TRBJ1-2	NA	CASSYAVPRANYGYTF	TGTGCCAGCAGTTACGCTGTCCCCAGGGCTAACTATGGCTACACCTTC
TRBV29-1	NA	TRBJ1-1	NA	CSVADSQNTEAFF	TGCAGCGTCGCTGACAGCCAGAACACTGAAGCTTTCTTT
TRBV6-1	NA	TRBJ1-5	TRBD1	CASSETRQGKGNQPQHF	TGTGCCAGCAGTGAAACACGACAGGGTAAGGGCAATCAGCCCCAGCATTTT
TRBV9	NA	TRBJ2-3	NA	CASSDARTTDTQYF	TGTGCCAGCAGCGATGCGAGGACCACAGATACGCAGTATTTT
TRBV18	few	TRBJ2-2	NA	CASTTNTGELFF	TGTGCCAGCACCACGAACACCGGGGAGCTGTTTTTT
TRBV14	NA	TRBJ2-1	NA	CASSWGTYNEQFF	TGTGCCAGCAGCTGGGGGACTTACAATGAGCAGTTCTTC
TRBV5-1	NA	TRBJ2-5	NA	CASGGGAETQYF	TGCGCCAGCGGAGGGGGCGCCGAGACCCAGTACTTC
TRBV18	NA	TRBJ1-4	NA	CASSPLRGRGGSNEKLFF	TGTGCCAGCTCACCCCTCAGAGGCAGGGGAGGGTCGAATGAAAAACTGTTTTTT
TRBV27	NA	TRBJ2-6	TRBD1	CASTPRTGISGANVLTF	TGTGCCAGCACACCCCGGACAGGAATCTCTGGGGCCAACGTCCTGACTTTC
TRBV28	NA	TRBJ2-3	NA	CASSPGTALDTQYF	TGTGCCAGCAGCCCTGGGACGGCTCTAGATACGCAGTATTTT
TRBV30	NA	TRBJ2-7	NA	CAWSPAARAEQYF	TGTGCCTGGAGCCCCGCGGCCAGGGCCGAGCAGTACTTC
TRBV28	once	TRBJ1-2	NA	CASSPPRGGYGYTF	TGTGCCAGCAGTCCCCCCAGGGGAGGCTATGGCTACACCTTC
TRBV19	few	TRBJ1-1	NA	CASSIYGVSGAEAFF	TGTGCCAGTAGTATTTACGGGGTTTCGGGCGCTGAAGCTTTCTTT
TRBV20-1	NA	TRBJ1-2	NA	CSAARDYGYTF	TGCAGTGCCGCAAGGGACTATGGCTACACCTTC
TRBV4-3	NA	TRBJ2-2	TRBD2	CASSPIGLAGGDGELFF	TGCGCCAGCAGCCCTATCGGACTAGCGGGAGGAGACGGGGAGCTGTTTTTT
TRBV4-3	NA	TRBJ2-7	NA	CASSQTYQNRDEQYF	TGCGCCAGCAGCCAAACCTACCAAAACAGGGACGAGCAGTACTTC
TRBV19	NA	TRBJ1-2	NA	CASQKTGTDNYGYTF	TGTGCCAGCCAAAAGACCGGGACGGACAACTATGGCTACACCTTC
TRBV28	NA	TRBJ1-5	NA	CASSLYGQYQHF	TGTGCCAGCAGTTTATACGGACAGTACCAGCATTTT
TRBV5-8	NA	TRBJ2-5	TRBD1	CASGRTGTGWTQYF	TGTGCCAGCGGAAGAACCGGGACAGGGTGGACCCAGTACTTC
TRBV28	NA	TRBJ2-7	TRBD1	CASSLRGLYEQYF	TGTGCCAGCAGTTTAAGGGGGCTCTACGAGCAGTACTTC
TRBV14	NA	TRBJ2-1	TRBD2	CASSYLTLADRGNEQFF	TGTGCCAGCAGCTATTTGACTCTAGCGGATCGCGGCAATGAGCAGTTCTTC
TRBV4-3	NA	TRBJ2-2	NA	CASSPRLGNTGELFF	TGCGCCAGCAGCCCCCGTCTAGGGAACACCGGGGAGCTGTTTTTT
TRBV27	NA	TRBJ2-7	TRBD1	CASRRQDRDGYEQYF	TGTGCCAGCAGGCGTCAGGACAGGGATGGGTACGAGCAGTACTTC
TRBV13	NA	TRBJ1-3	NA	CASSLRPVISGNTIYF	TGTGCCAGCAGCTTAAGGCCCGTTATCTCTGGAAACACCATATATTTT
TRBV10-3	NA	TRBJ1-4	NA	CAISESGALEKLFF	TGTGCCATCAGTGAGTCAGGGGCTTTGGAAAAACTGTTTTTT
TRBV28	NA	TRBJ2-7	TRBD1	CASRATGGVIYEQYF	TGTGCCAGCAGGGCCACAGGGGGTGTGATCTACGAGCAGTACTTC
TRBV5-4	NA	TRBJ1-1	NA	CASSFSLQNTEAFF	TGTGCCAGCAGCTTCAGTCTCCAAAACACTGAAGCTTTCTTT